These T cell receptor beta chains were read from a single sample in a study of memory CD4+ T cells and cytomegalovirus serostatus. Only in-frame clones appear in the TCRdb table, and some are missing; sequencing was by immunoSEQ multiplex PCR. The table shows some 67,000 clones, with about 70% occurring only once. Sequencing was done on a sample of memory CD4+ T cells from blood. These receptors all come from an adult in good health and CMV-seropositive. CDR3s include the opening cysteine and the closing phenylalanine or tryptophan. The order of the fields is clone size, V gene, D gene, J gene, CDR3 DNA, CDR3 protein. A D gene is named only where the DNA matches it firmly. Clone size, where shown, is once, few, many, or a class for clones that have expanded.

size: NA
V: TRBV7-9
D: NA
J: TRBJ2-7
DNA: TGTGCCAGCCGGGTTTTATCCTACGAGCAGTACTTC
CDR3: CASRVLSYEQYF

size: NA
V: TRBV28
D: TRBD1
J: TRBJ2-7
DNA: TGTGCCAGCAGTTCCGGGACAGGGGCTTACGAGCAGTACTTC
CDR3: CASSSGTGAYEQYF

size: NA
V: TRBV9
D: TRBD2
J: TRBJ2-4
DNA: TGTGCCAGCAGCGCCTCAGCGGGGGTGGTAGACATTCAGTACTTC
CDR3: CASSASAGVVDIQYF

size: NA
V: TRBV28
D: TRBD2
J: TRBJ2-2
DNA: TGTGCCAGCAGTTTGGGCGGGGGGAAAGCGAACACCGGGGAGCTGTTTTTT
CDR3: CASSLGGGKANTGELFF

size: NA
V: TRBV9
D: NA
J: TRBJ1-3
DNA: TGTGCCAGCAGCGTAGCGGTAGGCTCTGGAAACACCATATATTTT
CDR3: CASSVAVGSGNTIYF

size: NA
V: TRBV19
D: TRBD2
J: TRBJ2-1
DNA: TGTGCCAGTAGTATGCTACTAGCGGGGGGGCCCAATGAGCAGTTCTTC
CDR3: CASSMLLAGGPNEQFF

size: NA
V: TRBV28
D: NA
J: TRBJ2-5
DNA: TGTGCCAGCCCTGAACGGGGACCTAGGAGGGAGACCCAGTACTTC
CDR3: CASPERGPRRETQYF

size: NA
V: TRBV7-2
D: NA
J: TRBJ2-7
DNA: TGTGCCAGCAGCTCGACGACTGGTTCCTACGAGCAGTACTTC
CDR3: CASSSTTGSYEQYF

size: NA
V: TRBV6-5
D: TRBD1
J: TRBJ2-7
DNA: TGTGCCAGCAGTAGAGGGACAGGGACCCACGAGCAGTACTTC
CDR3: CASSRGTGTHEQYF

size: NA
V: TRBV11-3
D: NA
J: TRBJ2-1
DNA: TGTGCCAGCAGCTTAGATGGGCGGTATGAGCAGTTCTTC
CDR3: CASSLDGRYEQFF

size: NA
V: TRBV5-8
D: NA
J: TRBJ2-5
DNA: TGTGCCAGCAGCTTGTCCAGGCGGGAGACCCAGTACTTC
CDR3: CASSLSRRETQYF

size: NA
V: TRBV5-6
D: TRBD1
J: TRBJ2-5
DNA: TGTGCCAGCAGCTCAATAACACAGGGGGTGAGCGAGACCCAGTACTTC
CDR3: CASSSITQGVSETQYF

size: NA
V: TRBV6-1
D: TRBD1
J: TRBJ2-2
DNA: TGTGCCAGCAGGGACAGGGCGAACACCGGGGAGCTGTTTTTT
CDR3: CASRDRANTGELFF

size: NA
V: TRBV9
D: TRBD2
J: TRBJ2-7
DNA: TGTGCCAGCAGCGTACTAGCGGATACAACAATGTCCTACGAGCAGTACTTC
CDR3: CASSVLADTTMSYEQYF

size: NA
V: TRBV28
D: TRBD1
J: TRBJ1-2
DNA: TGTGCCAGCAGTTTATCCACGATCAGACAGGGGAAAAACTATGGCTACACCTTC
CDR3: CASSLSTIRQGKNYGYTF

size: few
V: TRBV7-2
D: TRBD1
J: TRBJ1-2
DNA: TGTGCCAGCAGCTTCGACAGGGAAGGGGGCTACACCTTC
CDR3: CASSFDREGGYTF

size: once
V: TRBV7-2
D: NA
J: TRBJ2-3
DNA: TGTGCCAGCAGCTTCGTGAGCACAGATACGCAGTATTTT
CDR3: CASSFVSTDTQYF

size: NA
V: TRBV28
D: NA
J: TRBJ1-1
DNA: TGTGCCAGCAGTTTTTCCTCAACCAGGGGCTCGAACACTGAAGCTTTCTTT
CDR3: CASSFSSTRGSNTEAFF

size: NA
V: TRBV27
D: NA
J: TRBJ1-5
DNA: TGTGCCAGCAGTATACGACAGACGGTAGAGCCCCAGCATTTT
CDR3: CASSIRQTVEPQHF

size: NA
V: TRBV5-1
D: NA
J: TRBJ2-2
DNA: TGCGCCAGCAGCTTGAGCCAGGCGAACACCGGGGAGCTGTTTTTT
CDR3: CASSLSQANTGELFF

size: few
V: TRBV29-1
D: NA
J: TRBJ2-5
DNA: TGCAGCGTTGTGAGCGGACGACAAGAGACCCAGTACTTC
CDR3: CSVVSGRQETQYF

size: NA
V: TRBV19
D: NA
J: TRBJ1-1
DNA: TGTGCCAGTAGTATAGGCGCTGGGTCGGAGCGGACTGAAGCTTTCTTT
CDR3: CASSIGAGSERTEAFF

size: NA
V: TRBV4-3
D: NA
J: TRBJ2-6
DNA: TGCGCCAGCAGCCAAGATAACTCTGGGGCCAACGTCCTGACTTTC
CDR3: CASSQDNSGANVLTF

size: few
V: TRBV6-5
D: NA
J: TRBJ1-3
DNA: TGTGCCAGCAGCGACAGCTCTGGAAACACCATATATTTT
CDR3: CASSDSSGNTIYF

size: NA
V: TRBV30
D: TRBD2
J: TRBJ2-5
DNA: TGTGCCTGGAGTGTACTAGCGGGAGGTGGTGGGGTTGAGACCCAGTACTTC
CDR3: CAWSVLAGGGGVETQYF

size: NA
V: TRBV28
D: NA
J: TRBJ2-5
DNA: TGTGCCAGCAGCACCCCGGGCCATGGGAGAGAGACCCAGTACTTC
CDR3: CASSTPGHGRETQYF

size: NA
V: TRBV4-1
D: NA
J: TRBJ1-2
DNA: TGCGCCAGCAGCCAAGAAGAGGGGCTGGGCTATGGCTACACCTTC
CDR3: CASSQEEGLGYGYTF

size: NA
V: TRBV19
D: NA
J: TRBJ1-2
DNA: TGTGCCAGTAGCCCACAGGGATGGATCGGCTACACCTTC
CDR3: CASSPQGWIGYTF

size: NA
V: TRBV29-1
D: TRBD1
J: TRBJ2-7
DNA: TGCAGCGTTGAAGAAGGCAGGACAGGGCTCAAGGCGCGATACTTC
CDR3: CSVEEGRTGLKARYF

size: NA
V: TRBV5-4
D: NA
J: TRBJ2-7
DNA: TGTGCCAGCAGCCCGACCGGGACAATGAGCTCCTACGAGCAGTACTTC
CDR3: CASSPTGTMSSYEQYF

size: few
V: TRBV30
D: TRBD1
J: TRBJ1-1
DNA: TGTGCCGGGGGACAGGGGCGGAACACTGAAGCTTTCTTT
CDR3: CAGGQGRNTEAFF

size: NA
V: TRBV30
D: NA
J: TRBJ1-2
DNA: TGTGCCTGGAGTTCCAGACGGGACTATGGCTACACCTTC
CDR3: CAWSSRRDYGYTF

size: NA
V: TRBV11-2
D: NA
J: TRBJ2-1
DNA: TGTGCCAGCAGCTTAGGCCTAGCAAATGAGCAGTTCTTC
CDR3: CASSLGLANEQFF

size: NA
V: TRBV28
D: NA
J: TRBJ2-3
DNA: TGTGCCAGCAGCCTCCCCAGGGAAGATACGCAGTATTTT
CDR3: CASSLPREDTQYF

size: NA
V: TRBV4-1
D: NA
J: TRBJ1-4
DNA: TGCGCCAGCAGCCAAGCTACTGTCGGAGAAAAACTGTTTTTT
CDR3: CASSQATVGEKLFF

size: NA
V: TRBV5-1
D: NA
J: TRBJ2-3
DNA: TGCGCCAGCAGCCCCCTTGCGGAAGGGAGCACAGATACGCAGTATTTT
CDR3: CASSPLAEGSTDTQYF

size: NA
V: TRBV29-1
D: NA
J: TRBJ1-1
DNA: TGCAGCGCTCTGTGGGAATTGAACACTGAAGCTTTCTTT
CDR3: CSALWELNTEAFF

size: NA
V: TRBV11-2
D: TRBD2
J: TRBJ2-2
DNA: TGTGCCAGCAGCTTAGCTAGCGGGTCCGGGGAGCTGTTTTTT
CDR3: CASSLASGSGELFF

size: NA
V: TRBV10-1
D: TRBD1
J: TRBJ1-3
DNA: TGCGCCAGCAGTCCCGACAGGGATCCCCCTGGAAACACCATATATTTT
CDR3: CASSPDRDPPGNTIYF

size: NA
V: TRBV5-8
D: NA
J: TRBJ1-5
DNA: TGTGCCAGCACTGTGTATGGGTCATATAGCAATCAGCCCCAGCATTTT
CDR3: CASTVYGSYSNQPQHF

size: NA
V: TRBV19
D: NA
J: TRBJ1-5
DNA: TGTGCCAGTAGTATTATGCGACAGCCCAATCAGCCCCAGCATTTT
CDR3: CASSIMRQPNQPQHF

size: few
V: TRBV10-2
D: NA
J: TRBJ2-5
DNA: TGCGCCAGCAGTGATGCCGGGGAGACCCAGTACTTC
CDR3: CASSDAGETQYF

size: NA
V: TRBV21-1
D: NA
J: TRBJ2-3
DNA: TGTGCCAGCAGCCCCAATTTGGGGGTAGGCACAGATACGCAGTATTTT
CDR3: CASSPNLGVGTDTQYF

size: NA
V: TRBV27
D: NA
J: TRBJ1-1
DNA: TGTGCCAGCAGCCGCCTGGGAGAAGCTTTCTTT
CDR3: CASSRLGEAFF

size: NA
V: TRBV27
D: NA
J: TRBJ2-1
DNA: TGTGCCAGCACCCTGGCAGGAGACAATGAGCAGTTCTTC
CDR3: CASTLAGDNEQFF